The table lists the clone carrying this T cell receptor beta chain with a few counts. TCRdb fed the 5' RACE reads into MiXCR, producing one record per CDR3 protein. The repertoire includes about 440,000 distinct CDR3 sequences, about 19% of them detected once, and 7.5% to 10% sits in the top ten. The sample is drawn from a study of T-cell memory formation after mild COVID-19. Trimming cost V 9 bases and J 2 bases, with 16 bases left between them. Germline-derived CDR1 and CDR2 are SGHDT and YYEEEE. The CDR3 extends over 14 amino acids. The receptor was derived from an adult woman who had mild COVID-19 (a few samples of this study predate the infection). Cell type and time point are not known. The specimen was PBMCs or a T cell subset sorted from them (not recorded which). This chain links TRBV5-6 with TRBJ2-3; D is unresolved. In DNA, the CDR3 is TGTGCCACGAATGGGTTTCGAACCACAGATACGCAGTATTTT. It translates to CATNGFRTTDTQYF.